This is a list of T cell receptor beta chains from one sample in a study of human T cells and chemical hapten exposure. TCRdb analysed the RACE reads with MiXCR anew, one entry per CDR3 protein. Among about 77,000 distinct CDR3 sequences listed, 8.5% to 9.5% were seen once. What was sequenced was whole blood. The source is a female donor in good health. Some clones in this sample may be carry-over from other donors' samples. Each CDR3 is given with its conserved first and last residue. Fields, in order: clone size, D gene, V gene, J gene, CDR3 protein, CDR3 DNA. The D gene is left open where the match is weak. Clone size is given for some rows only: seen once, a few or many times, or a class if the clone is expanded.

abundance: many; d_gene: -; v_gene: TRBV9; j_gene: TRBJ1-1; CDR3aa: CASSRDPENTEAFF; CDR3nt: TGTGCCAGCTCCCGGGACCCTGAGAACACTGAAGCTTTCTTT
abundance: few; d_gene: -; v_gene: TRBV15; j_gene: TRBJ1-2; CDR3aa: CATSRGSTNYGYTF; CDR3nt: TGTGCCACCAGCAGAGGGTCCACTAACTATGGCTACACCTTC
abundance: many; d_gene: -; v_gene: TRBV27; j_gene: TRBJ1-1; CDR3aa: CASSFYNQGSEAFF; CDR3nt: TGTGCCAGCAGTTTCTACAACCAGGGGTCTGAAGCTTTCTTT
abundance: many; d_gene: -; v_gene: TRBV7-9; j_gene: TRBJ2-1; CDR3aa: CASTDRQGDEQFF; CDR3nt: TGTGCCAGCACCGACCGGCAGGGTGATGAGCAGTTCTTC
abundance: -; d_gene: TRBD2; v_gene: TRBV5-1; j_gene: TRBJ2-3; CDR3aa: CASSLALTSGASTDTQYF; CDR3nt: TGCGCCAGCAGCTTGGCCCTCACTAGCGGCGCTAGCACAGATACGCAGTATTTT
abundance: many; d_gene: TRBD2; v_gene: TRBV27; j_gene: TRBJ2-5; CDR3aa: CASHPVAGSETQYF; CDR3nt: TGTGCCAGCCACCCGGTAGCGGGGAGTGAGACCCAGTACTTC
abundance: -; d_gene: -; v_gene: TRBV12-3/TRBV12-4; j_gene: TRBJ1-1; CDR3aa: CASSPRGWTEAFF; CDR3nt: TGTGCCAGCAGTCCTCGGGGATGGACTGAAGCTTTCTTT
abundance: once; d_gene: -; v_gene: TRBV7-7; j_gene: TRBJ2-5; CDR3aa: CASSLGLLYQETQYF; CDR3nt: TGTGCCAGCAGCTTAGGTCTGCTATACCAAGAGACCCAGTACTTC
abundance: many; d_gene: TRBD1; v_gene: TRBV3-1; j_gene: TRBJ1-2; CDR3aa: CASSLQGDYGYTF; CDR3nt: TGTGCCAGCAGCCTACAGGGGGACTATGGCTACACCTTC
abundance: many; d_gene: -; v_gene: TRBV5-1; j_gene: TRBJ1-6; CDR3aa: CASRAQELLHF; CDR3nt: TGCGCCAGCAGAGCACAAGAGCTCCTCCACTTT
abundance: many; d_gene: -; v_gene: TRBV6-6; j_gene: TRBJ1-5; CDR3aa: CASRGAGVVDQPQHF; CDR3nt: TGTGCCAGCAGGGGCGCGGGAGTGGTGGATCAGCCCCAGCATTTT
abundance: few; d_gene: -; v_gene: TRBV18; j_gene: TRBJ1-2; CDR3aa: CASSPSAGDYGYTF; CDR3nt: TGTGCCAGCTCACCAAGTGCAGGCGACTATGGCTACACCTTC
abundance: -; d_gene: -; v_gene: TRBV7-2; j_gene: TRBJ2-7; CDR3aa: CASSLEEWAHEQYF; CDR3nt: TGTGCCAGCAGCTTAGAGGAGTGGGCACACGAGCAGTACTTC
abundance: -; d_gene: TRBD1; v_gene: TRBV6-1; j_gene: TRBJ1-1; CDR3aa: CASSELGTGGSEAFF; CDR3nt: TGTGCCAGCAGTGAACTTGGGACAGGGGGCTCTGAAGCTTTCTTT
abundance: -; d_gene: -; v_gene: TRBV29-1; j_gene: TRBJ1-2; CDR3aa: CSVEEGIIGYTF; CDR3nt: TGCAGCGTTGAGGAGGGTATAATCGGCTACACCTTC
abundance: few; d_gene: TRBD2; v_gene: TRBV20-1; j_gene: TRBJ2-5; CDR3aa: CSAKRLAGAPYQETQYF; CDR3nt: TGCAGTGCTAAAAGACTAGCGGGGGCCCCGTACCAAGAGACCCAGTACTTC
abundance: -; d_gene: -; v_gene: TRBV5-1; j_gene: TRBJ1-6; CDR3aa: CASSGRGVNSPLHF; CDR3nt: TGCGCCAGCAGCGGCAGAGGTGTTAATTCACCCCTCCACTTT
abundance: many; d_gene: -; v_gene: TRBV2; j_gene: TRBJ1-4; CDR3aa: CASSPSLAESDEKLFF; CDR3nt: TGTGCCAGCAGCCCATCGCTTGCCGAATCGGATGAAAAACTGTTTTTT
abundance: many; d_gene: -; v_gene: TRBV2; j_gene: TRBJ2-6; CDR3aa: CASSRESSGANVLTF; CDR3nt: TGTGCCAGTTCCCGGGAGAGCTCTGGGGCCAACGTCCTGACTTTC
abundance: many; d_gene: -; v_gene: TRBV2; j_gene: TRBJ2-7; CDR3aa: CASRRGQTYEQYF; CDR3nt: TGTGCCAGCAGGCGGGGACAGACCTACGAGCAGTACTTC
abundance: many; d_gene: TRBD1; v_gene: TRBV10-2; j_gene: TRBJ1-1; CDR3aa: CASSGTTGGLHTEAFF; CDR3nt: TGCGCCAGCAGTGGAACAACAGGGGGCTTGCACACTGAAGCTTTCTTT
abundance: many; d_gene: TRBD2; v_gene: TRBV28; j_gene: TRBJ2-1; CDR3aa: CASSLYPSGGYNEQFF; CDR3nt: TGTGCCAGCAGTTTATACCCTAGCGGGGGGTACAATGAGCAGTTCTTC
abundance: many; d_gene: TRBD1; v_gene: TRBV5-1; j_gene: TRBJ2-3; CDR3aa: CASNGQGVTDTQYF; CDR3nt: TGCGCCAGCAACGGACAGGGGGTCACAGATACGCAGTATTTT
abundance: many; d_gene: -; v_gene: TRBV2; j_gene: TRBJ1-1; CDR3aa: CASSTVITEAFF; CDR3nt: TGTGCCAGCAGCACAGTAATCACTGAAGCTTTCTTT
abundance: -; d_gene: -; v_gene: TRBV6-2/TRBV6-3; j_gene: TRBJ1-3; CDR3aa: CASSYRSGQRRLSGNTIYF; CDR3nt: TGTGCCAGCAGTTACCGAAGCGGACAGAGGCGTTTGTCTGGAAACACCATATATTTT
abundance: -; d_gene: -; v_gene: TRBV10-3; j_gene: TRBJ1-1; CDR3aa: CAIKVGRMNTEAFF; CDR3nt: TGTGCCATCAAGGTAGGCAGAATGAACACTGAAGCTTTCTTT
abundance: many; d_gene: -; v_gene: TRBV12-3/TRBV12-4; j_gene: TRBJ1-6; CDR3aa: CASTLRVGTPLHF; CDR3nt: TGTGCCAGCACCCTTAGGGTCGGTACACCCCTCCACTTT
abundance: -; d_gene: TRBD2; v_gene: TRBV20-1; j_gene: TRBJ2-3; CDR3aa: CSARATSGGPRVDTQYF; CDR3nt: TGCAGTGCTAGAGCTACTAGCGGGGGGCCTCGGGTAGATACGCAGTATTTT
abundance: few; d_gene: TRBD1; v_gene: TRBV4-2; j_gene: TRBJ2-3; CDR3aa: CASSQPDRGASTDTQYF; CDR3nt: TGTGCCAGCAGCCAGCCTGACAGGGGGGCTAGCACAGATACGCAGTATTTT
abundance: many; d_gene: TRBD1; v_gene: TRBV20-1; j_gene: TRBJ1-1; CDR3aa: CSAGAGGIEAFF; CDR3nt: TGCAGTGCTGGGGCAGGGGGCATTGAAGCTTTCTTT
abundance: -; d_gene: -; v_gene: TRBV4-1; j_gene: TRBJ1-2; CDR3aa: CASSQTPNYGYTF; CDR3nt: TGCGCCAGCAGCCAAACGCCGAACTATGGCTACACCTTC
abundance: -; d_gene: -; v_gene: TRBV29-1; j_gene: TRBJ1-2; CDR3aa: CSVGSGFGYTF; CDR3nt: TGCAGCGTTGGTTCGGGGTTTGGCTACACCTTC
abundance: medium-sized; d_gene: TRBD1; v_gene: TRBV6-6; j_gene: TRBJ2-7; CDR3aa: CASSLTGTGGYEQYF; CDR3nt: TGTGCCAGCAGTCTTACCGGGACAGGGGGGTACGAGCAGTACTTC
abundance: many; d_gene: -; v_gene: TRBV4-2; j_gene: TRBJ1-1; CDR3aa: CASSQGGGLGSTEAFF; CDR3nt: TGTGCCAGCAGCCAAGGGGGGGGCCTGGGGAGCACTGAAGCTTTCTTT
abundance: -; d_gene: -; v_gene: TRBV29-1; j_gene: TRBJ2-3; CDR3aa: CSVDAGADTQYF; CDR3nt: TGCAGCGTTGATGCGGGCGCAGATACGCAGTATTTT
abundance: few; d_gene: -; v_gene: TRBV7-2; j_gene: TRBJ1-1; CDR3aa: CASSLAGTTGTEAFF; CDR3nt: TGTGCCAGCAGCTTAGCAGGGACCACTGGGACTGAAGCTTTCTTT
abundance: -; d_gene: TRBD1; v_gene: TRBV7-8; j_gene: TRBJ2-7; CDR3aa: CASSFTGQSYEQYF; CDR3nt: TGTGCCAGCAGCTTTACGGGACAGTCCTACGAGCAGTACTTC